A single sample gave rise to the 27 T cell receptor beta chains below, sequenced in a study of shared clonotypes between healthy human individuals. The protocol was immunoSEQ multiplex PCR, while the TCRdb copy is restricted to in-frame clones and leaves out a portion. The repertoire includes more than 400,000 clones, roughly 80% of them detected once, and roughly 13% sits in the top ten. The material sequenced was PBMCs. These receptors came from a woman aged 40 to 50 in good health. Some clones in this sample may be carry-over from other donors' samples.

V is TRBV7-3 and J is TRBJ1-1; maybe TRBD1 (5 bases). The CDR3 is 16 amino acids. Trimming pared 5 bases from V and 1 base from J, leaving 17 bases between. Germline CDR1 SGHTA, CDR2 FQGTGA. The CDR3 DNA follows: TGTGCCAGCAGCCCCCGGGGCTCCTCCCGGAACACTGAAGCTTTCTTT. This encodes CASSPRGSSRNTEAFF.

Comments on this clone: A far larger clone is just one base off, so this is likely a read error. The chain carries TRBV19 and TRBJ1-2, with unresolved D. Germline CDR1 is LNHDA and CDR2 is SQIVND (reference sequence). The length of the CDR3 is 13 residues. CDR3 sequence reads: CASSSDLHYSYTF. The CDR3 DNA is TGTGCCAGTAGTTCCGACCTTCACTATAGCTACACCTTC.

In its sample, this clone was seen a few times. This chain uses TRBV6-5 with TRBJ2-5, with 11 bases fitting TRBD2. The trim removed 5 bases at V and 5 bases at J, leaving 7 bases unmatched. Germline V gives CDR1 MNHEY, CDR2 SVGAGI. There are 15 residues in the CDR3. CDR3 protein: CASSPSLAGDETQYF. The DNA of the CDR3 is TGTGCCAGCAGTCCCTCACTAGCGGGAGATGAGACCCAGTACTTC.

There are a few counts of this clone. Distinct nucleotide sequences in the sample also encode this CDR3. The DNA of the CDR3 is TGTGCCAGCAGTTCCCGACTAGCGGGAGAGACCCAGTACTTC. As protein: CASSSRLAGETQYF. The chain recombines TRBV27 with TRBJ2-5; 10 bases are shared with TRBD2. The CDR3 extends over 14 amino acids. V shed 4 bases and J 4 bases; nucleotides not matched to a gene: 3. CDR1 is MNHEY and CDR2 is SMNVEV in the germline V gene (reference sequence).

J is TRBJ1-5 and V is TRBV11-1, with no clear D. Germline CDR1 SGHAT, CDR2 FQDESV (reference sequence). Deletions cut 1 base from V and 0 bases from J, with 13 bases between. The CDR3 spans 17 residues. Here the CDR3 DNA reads TGTGCCAGCAGCTTAGAAATGGCGGAGATTAGCAATCAGCCCCAGCATTTT. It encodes CASSLEMAEISNQPQHF.

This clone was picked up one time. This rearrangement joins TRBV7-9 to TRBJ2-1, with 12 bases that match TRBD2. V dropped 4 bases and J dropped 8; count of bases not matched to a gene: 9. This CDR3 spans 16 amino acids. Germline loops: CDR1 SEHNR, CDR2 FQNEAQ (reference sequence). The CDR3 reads CASSSMTSGSFHEQFF. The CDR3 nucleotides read TGTGCCAGCAGCTCAATGACTAGCGGGAGTTTCCATGAGCAGTTCTTC. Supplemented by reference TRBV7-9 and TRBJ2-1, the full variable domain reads DTGVSQNPRHKITKRGQNVTFRCDPISEHNRLYWYRQTLGQGPEFLTYFQNEAQLEKSRLLSDRFSAERPKGSFSTLEIQRTEQGDSAMYLCASSSMTSGSFHEQFFGPGTRLTVL.

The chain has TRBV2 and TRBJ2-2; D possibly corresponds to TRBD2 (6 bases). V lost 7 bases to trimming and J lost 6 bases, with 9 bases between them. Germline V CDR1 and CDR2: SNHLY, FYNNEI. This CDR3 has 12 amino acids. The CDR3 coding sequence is TGTGCCAGCACCAGACTAGCCGGGGAGCTGTTTTTT. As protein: CASTRLAGELFF.

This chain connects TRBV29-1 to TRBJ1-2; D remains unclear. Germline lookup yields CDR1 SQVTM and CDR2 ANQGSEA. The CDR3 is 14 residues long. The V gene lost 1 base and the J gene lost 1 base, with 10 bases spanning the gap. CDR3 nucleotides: TGCAGCGTTGAAGGTGGCAGAGTTAACTATGGCTACACCTTC. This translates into CSVEGGRVNYGYTF. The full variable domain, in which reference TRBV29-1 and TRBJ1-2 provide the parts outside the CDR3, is SAVISQKPSRDICQRGTSLTIQCQVDSQVTMMFWYRQQPGQSLTLIATANQGSEATYESGFVIDKFPISRPNLTFSTLTVSNMSPEDSSIYLCSVEGGRVNYGYTFGSGTRLTVV.

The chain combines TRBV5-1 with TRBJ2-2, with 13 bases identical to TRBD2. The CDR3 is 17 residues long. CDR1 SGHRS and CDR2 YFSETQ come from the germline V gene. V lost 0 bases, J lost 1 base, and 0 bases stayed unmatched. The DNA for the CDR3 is TGCGCCAGCAGCTTGGGGACTAGCGGGGGGAACACCGGGGAGCTGTTTTTT. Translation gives CASSLGTSGGNTGELFF.

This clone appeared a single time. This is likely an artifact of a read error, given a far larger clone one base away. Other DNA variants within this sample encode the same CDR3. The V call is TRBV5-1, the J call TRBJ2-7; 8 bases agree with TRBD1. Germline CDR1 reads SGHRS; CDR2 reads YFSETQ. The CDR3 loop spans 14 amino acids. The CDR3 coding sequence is TGCGCCAGCAGCTTGCAGGGGGCGGTCTACGAACAGTACTTC. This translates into CASSLQGAVYEQYF. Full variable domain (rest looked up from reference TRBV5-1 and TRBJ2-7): KAGVTQTPRYLIKTRGQQVTLSCSPISGHRSVSWYQQTPGQGLQFLFEYFSETQRNKGNFPGRFSGRQFSNSRSEMNVSTLELGDSALYLCASSLQGAVYEQYFGPGTRLTVT.

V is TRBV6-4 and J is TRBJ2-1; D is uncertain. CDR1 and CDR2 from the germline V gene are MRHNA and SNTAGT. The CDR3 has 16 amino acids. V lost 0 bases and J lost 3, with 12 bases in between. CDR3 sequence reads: CASSDSGGEGYNEQFF. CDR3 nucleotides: TGTGCCAGCAGTGACTCGGGTGGGGAAGGCTACAATGAGCAGTTCTTC.

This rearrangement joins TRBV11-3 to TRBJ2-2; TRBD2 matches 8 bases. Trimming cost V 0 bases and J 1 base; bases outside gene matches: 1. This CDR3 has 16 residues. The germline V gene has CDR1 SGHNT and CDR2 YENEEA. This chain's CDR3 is CASSLEAGGNTGELFF. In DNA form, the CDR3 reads TGTGCCAGCAGCTTAGAGGCGGGAGGGAACACCGGGGAGCTGTTTTTT.

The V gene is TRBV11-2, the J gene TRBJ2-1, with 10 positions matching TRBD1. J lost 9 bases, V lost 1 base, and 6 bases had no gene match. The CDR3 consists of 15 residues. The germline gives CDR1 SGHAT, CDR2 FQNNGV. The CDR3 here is CASSLVRTGGGEQFF. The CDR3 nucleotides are TGTGCCAGCAGCTTAGTTCGGACAGGGGGTGGTGAGCAGTTCTTC.

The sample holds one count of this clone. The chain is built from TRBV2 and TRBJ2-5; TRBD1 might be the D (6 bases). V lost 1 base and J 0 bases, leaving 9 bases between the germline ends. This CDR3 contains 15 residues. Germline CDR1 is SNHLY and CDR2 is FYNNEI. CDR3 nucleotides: TGTGCCAGCAGTGAAGATAGGGGGAACCAAGAGACCCAGTACTTC. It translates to CASSEDRGNQETQYF.

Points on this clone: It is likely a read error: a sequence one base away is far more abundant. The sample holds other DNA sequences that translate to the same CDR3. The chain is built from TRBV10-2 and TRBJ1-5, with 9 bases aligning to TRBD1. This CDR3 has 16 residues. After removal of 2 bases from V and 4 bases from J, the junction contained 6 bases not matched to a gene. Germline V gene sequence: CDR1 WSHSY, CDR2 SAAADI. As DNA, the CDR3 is TGCGCCAGCAGTGAGCTAAAGGGACAGGGAAATCAGCCCCAGCATTTT. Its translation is CASSELKGQGNQPQHF.

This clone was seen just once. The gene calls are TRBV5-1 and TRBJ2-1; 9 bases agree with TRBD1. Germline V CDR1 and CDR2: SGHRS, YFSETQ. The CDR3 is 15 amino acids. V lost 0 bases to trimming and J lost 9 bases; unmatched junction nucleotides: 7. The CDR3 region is CASSLDGQGNGEQFF. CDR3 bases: TGCGCCAGCAGCTTGGACGGACAGGGGAATGGTGAGCAGTTCTTC.

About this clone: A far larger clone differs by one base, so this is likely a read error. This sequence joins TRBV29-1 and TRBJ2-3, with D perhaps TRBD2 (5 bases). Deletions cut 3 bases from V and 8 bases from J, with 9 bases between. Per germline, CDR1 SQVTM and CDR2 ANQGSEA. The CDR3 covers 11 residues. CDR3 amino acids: CSVETGSTQYF. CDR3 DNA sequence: TGCAGCGTTGAGACGGGAAGTACGCAGTATTTT.

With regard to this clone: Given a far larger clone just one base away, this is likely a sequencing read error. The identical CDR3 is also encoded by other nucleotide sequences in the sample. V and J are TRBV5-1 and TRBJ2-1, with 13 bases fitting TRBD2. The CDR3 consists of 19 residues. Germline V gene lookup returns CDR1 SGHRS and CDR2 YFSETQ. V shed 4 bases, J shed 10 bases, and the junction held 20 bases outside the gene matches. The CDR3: CASSPGTSGMSVGYLEQFF. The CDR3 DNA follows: TGCGCCAGCAGCCCCGGGACTAGCGGGATGAGTGTCGGTTATCTCGAGCAGTTCTTC.

The CDR3 nucleotides read TGTGCCAGCAGTCAGGACGGACGAACCCAAGAGACCCAGTACTTC. Its protein product is CASSQDGRTQETQYF. The chain uses TRBV14 and TRBJ2-5, with D uncertain. This CDR3 is 15 amino acids long. Germline CDR1 SGHDN, CDR2 FVKESK. Trimming shortened V by 6 bases and J by 1 base, and 15 bases separated the two germline ends.

CDR3: CTSSRTGLAGTDTQYF. The CDR3 bases are TGCACCAGCAGCCGCACGGGGCTAGCGGGAACAGATACGCAGTATTTT. The V and J genes are TRBV1 and TRBJ2-3; the table's D call, TRBD2, was not checked against the DNA. TRBV1 is reported as a pseudogene. CDR3 length equals 16 residues.

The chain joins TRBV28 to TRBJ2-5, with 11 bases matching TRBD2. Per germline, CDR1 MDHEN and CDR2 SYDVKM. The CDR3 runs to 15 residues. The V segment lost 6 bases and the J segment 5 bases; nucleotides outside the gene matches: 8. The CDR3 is CASRSLAGAGETQYF. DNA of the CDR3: TGTGCCAGCAGGTCACTAGCGGGAGCTGGGGAGACCCAGTACTTC. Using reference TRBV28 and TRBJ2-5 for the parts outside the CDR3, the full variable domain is DVKVTQSSRYLVKRTGEKVFLECVQDMDHENMFWYRQDPGLGLRLIYFSYDVKMKEKGDIPEGYSVSREKKERFSLILESASTNQTSMYLCASRSLAGAGETQYFGPGTRLLVL.

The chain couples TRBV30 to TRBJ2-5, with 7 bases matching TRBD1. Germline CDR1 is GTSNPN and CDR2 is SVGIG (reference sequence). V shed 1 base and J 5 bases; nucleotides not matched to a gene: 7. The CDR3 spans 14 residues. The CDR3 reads CAWSEAGGWETQYF. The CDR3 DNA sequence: TGTGCCTGGAGTGAGGCAGGGGGATGGGAGACCCAGTACTTC.

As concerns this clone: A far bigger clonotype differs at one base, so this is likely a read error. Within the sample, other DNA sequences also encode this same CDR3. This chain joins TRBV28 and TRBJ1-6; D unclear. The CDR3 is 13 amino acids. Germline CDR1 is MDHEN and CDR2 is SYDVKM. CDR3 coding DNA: TGTACCAGCAGTTTAAGTCGTAATTCACCCCTCCACTTT. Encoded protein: CTSSLSRNSPLHF.

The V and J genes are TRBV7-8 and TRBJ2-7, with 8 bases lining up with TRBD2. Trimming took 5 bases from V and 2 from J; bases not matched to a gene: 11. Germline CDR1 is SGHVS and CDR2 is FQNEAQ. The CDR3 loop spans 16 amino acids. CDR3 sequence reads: CASSAYAPGLAYEQYF. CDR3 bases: TGTGCCAGCAGCGCCTACGCCCCGGGACTAGCCTACGAGCAGTACTTC.

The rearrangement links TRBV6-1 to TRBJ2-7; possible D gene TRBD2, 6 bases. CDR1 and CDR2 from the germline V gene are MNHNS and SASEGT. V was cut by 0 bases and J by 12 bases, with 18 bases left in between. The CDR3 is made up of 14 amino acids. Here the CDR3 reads CASSEATFSSGAYF. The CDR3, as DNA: TGTGCCAGCAGTGAAGCAACATTCAGTTCGGGAGCGTACTTC.

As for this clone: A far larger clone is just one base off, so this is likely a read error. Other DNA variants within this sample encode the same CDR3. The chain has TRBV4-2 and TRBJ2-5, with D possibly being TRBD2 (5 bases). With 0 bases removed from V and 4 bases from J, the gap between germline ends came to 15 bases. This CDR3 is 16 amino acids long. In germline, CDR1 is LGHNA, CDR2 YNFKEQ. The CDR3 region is CASSQDDLEGVETQYF. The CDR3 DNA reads TGTGCCAGCAGCCAAGATGACCTAGAGGGTGTAGAGACCCAGTACTTC.

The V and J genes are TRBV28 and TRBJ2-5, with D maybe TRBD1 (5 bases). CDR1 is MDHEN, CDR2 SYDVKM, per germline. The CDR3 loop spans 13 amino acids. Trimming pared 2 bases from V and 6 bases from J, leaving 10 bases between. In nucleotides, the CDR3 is TGTGCCAGCAGTTTACAGGGATCGAAGACCCAGTACTTC. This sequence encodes CASSLQGSKTQYF. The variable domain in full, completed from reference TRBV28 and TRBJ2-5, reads DVKVTQSSRYLVKRTGEKVFLECVQDMDHENMFWYRQDPGLGLRLIYFSYDVKMKEKGDIPEGYSVSREKKERFSLILESASTNQTSMYLCASSLQGSKTQYFGPGTRLLVL.